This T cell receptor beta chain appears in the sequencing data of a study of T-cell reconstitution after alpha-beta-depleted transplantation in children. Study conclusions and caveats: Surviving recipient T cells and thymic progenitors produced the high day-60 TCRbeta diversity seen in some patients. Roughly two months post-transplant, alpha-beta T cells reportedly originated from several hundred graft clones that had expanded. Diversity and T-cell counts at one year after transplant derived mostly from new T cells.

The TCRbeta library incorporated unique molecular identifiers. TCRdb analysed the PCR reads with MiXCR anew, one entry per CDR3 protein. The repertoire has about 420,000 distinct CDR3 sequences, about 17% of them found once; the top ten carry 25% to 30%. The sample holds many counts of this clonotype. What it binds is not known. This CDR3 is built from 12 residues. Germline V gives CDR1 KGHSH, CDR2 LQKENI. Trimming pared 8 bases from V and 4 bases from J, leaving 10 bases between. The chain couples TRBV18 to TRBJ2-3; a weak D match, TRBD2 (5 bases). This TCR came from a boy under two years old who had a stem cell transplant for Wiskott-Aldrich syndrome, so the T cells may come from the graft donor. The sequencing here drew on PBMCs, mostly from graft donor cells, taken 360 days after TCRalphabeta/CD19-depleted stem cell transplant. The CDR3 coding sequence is TGTGCCAGCAGCCGTAGCGCAGATACGCAGTATTTT. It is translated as CASSRSADTQYF.